These T cell receptor beta chains were read from a single sample in a study of Ad26.COV2.S vaccination and SARS-CoV-2 variants. The table came from immunoSEQ multiplex PCR; TCRdb's copy has only in-frame clones and leaves some out. The table has 410,000 or so clones, about 90% seen once; the top ten hold under 2%. Sequencing was performed on peripheral blood, taken in a trial of Ad26.COV2.S vaccine versus placebo. The receptors derive from a person aged 18 to 65 who received the Ad26.COV2.S COVID-19 vaccine or a placebo. The CDR3 runs from the conserved cysteine through the conserved F or W. D genes are given only for firm matches. A clone size is listed for some rows: how often the clone was seen (once, few, many), or a class if it is expanded.

J gene,clone size,D gene,V gene,CDR3 protein,CDR3 DNA
TRBJ1-1,-,TRBD1,TRBV5-7,CASSLVSGGDTEAFF,TGTGCCAGCAGCTTGGTCTCAGGGGGGGACACTGAAGCTTTCTTT
TRBJ2-5,-,-,TRBV10-1,CASSQTGMDVETQYF,TGCGCCAGCAGTCAAACCGGGATGGACGTAGAGACCCAGTACTTC
TRBJ1-1,-,-,TRBV12-3/TRBV12-4,CASSPSGTEAFF,TGTGCCAGCAGTCCAAGTGGCACTGAAGCTTTCTTT
TRBJ1-2,-,-,TRBV6-5,CASSYVRGGIGYTF,TGTGCCAGCAGTTACGTCCGGGGGGGCATAGGCTACACCTTC
TRBJ2-2,-,-,TRBV3-1/TRBV3-2,CASSPNTGELFF,TGTGCCAGCAGTCCAAACACCGGGGAGCTGTTTTTT
TRBJ1-4,-,-,TRBV5-4,CASSFGSGANEKLFF,TGTGCCAGCAGCTTCGGGTCTGGGGCTAATGAAAAACTGTTTTTT
TRBJ2-7,-,-,TRBV27,CASSKQTVALGEQYF,TGTGCCAGCAGCAAACAGACAGTCGCCCTAGGTGAGCAGTACTTC
TRBJ1-1,-,-,TRBV7-6,CASSSQANTEAFF,TGTGCCAGCAGCTCACAGGCGAACACTGAAGCTTTCTTT
TRBJ2-1,-,TRBD1,TRBV5-4,CASSLGGQGPYNEQFF,TGTGCCAGCAGCTTGGGGGGACAGGGGCCCTACAATGAGCAGTTCTTC
TRBJ1-4,-,-,TRBV28,CASRPPGGTNEKLFF,TGTGCCAGCAGACCTCCGGGTGGAACTAATGAAAAACTGTTTTTT
TRBJ2-1,-,-,TRBV30,CAWSILMGYNEQFF,TGTGCCTGGAGTATTTTGATGGGATACAATGAGCAGTTCTTC
TRBJ1-1,few,-,TRBV5-8,CASSFLRGAFF,TGTGCCAGCAGCTTCCTCCGGGGAGCTTTCTTT
TRBJ2-5,-,-,TRBV18,CASSPYRAEGETQYF,TGTGCCAGCTCACCCTACAGGGCCGAAGGGGAGACCCAGTACTTC
TRBJ1-6,-,-,TRBV30,CQVEGEKGPNTLSSYNSPLHF,TGTCAAGTTGAGGGGGAAAAGGGACCGAATACCCTTAGCTCCTATAATTCACCCCTCCACTTT
TRBJ1-6,few,TRBD1,TRBV9,CASSGQIQGGNSPLHF,TGTGCCAGCAGCGGACAAATTCAGGGGGGTAATTCACCCCTCCACTTT
TRBJ2-1,-,TRBD2,TRBV7-2,CASSLGTHTAGVYNEQFF,TGTGCCAGCAGCTTAGGAACACATACAGCGGGAGTCTACAATGAGCAGTTCTTC
TRBJ2-1,-,-,TRBV7-2,CASSFGGTSNEQFF,TGTGCCAGCAGCTTTGGGGGAACCAGCAATGAGCAGTTCTTC
TRBJ2-7,-,-,TRBV5-1,CASSLRSYYEQYF,TGCGCCAGCAGCTTACGCAGTTACTACGAGCAGTACTTC
TRBJ2-7,-,TRBD1,TRBV27,CASSSLQGLGLEQYF,TGTGCCAGCAGTTCGTTACAGGGGCTGGGCCTCGAGCAGTACTTC
TRBJ1-4,-,-,TRBV5-4,CASSWGGSEKLFF,TGTGCCAGCAGCTGGGGGGGAAGTGAAAAACTGTTTTTT
TRBJ1-5,-,-,TRBV4-1,CASSQVGSNQPQHF,TGCGCCAGCAGCCAAGTGGGTAGCAATCAGCCCCAGCATTTT
TRBJ1-4,-,-,TRBV30,CAWSRPQNEKLFF,TGTGCCTGGAGCAGGCCCCAAAATGAAAAACTGTTTTTT
TRBJ2-3,-,-,TRBV6-2/TRBV6-3,CASSIIAIGTDTQYF,TGTGCCAGCAGCATCATAGCGATCGGCACAGATACGCAGTATTTT
TRBJ2-2,-,-,TRBV19,CASSPGAGELFF,TGTGCCAGTAGCCCCGGGGCCGGGGAGCTGTTTTTT
TRBJ2-3,-,-,TRBV27,CASSPWAGPTDTQYF,TGTGCCAGCAGCCCATGGGCGGGACCCACAGATACGCAGTATTTT
TRBJ1-3,once,-,TRBV28,CASSLMGARGLGNTIYF,TGTGCCAGCAGTTTAATGGGGGCTCGGGGATTGGGAAACACCATATATTTT
TRBJ2-4,-,-,TRBV7-9,CASSSGNIQYF,TGTGCCAGCAGCTCCGGAAACATTCAGTACTTC
TRBJ1-3,-,-,TRBV7-9,CARGELTSKGNTIYF,TGTGCCAGGGGTGAATTAACGTCTAAGGGAAACACCATATATTTT
TRBJ1-4,-,TRBD1,TRBV2,CASGEGAGGEKLFF,TGTGCCAGCGGAGAAGGGGCAGGGGGTGAAAAACTGTTTTTT
TRBJ2-5,-,TRBD2,TRBV28,CASSSSGGGETQYF,TGTGCCAGCAGTTCTAGCGGGGGGGGTGAGACCCAGTACTTC
TRBJ1-2,-,-,TRBV4-3,CASSQFRNSNYGYTF,TGCGCCAGCAGCCAATTCAGGAATTCTAACTATGGCTACACCTTC
TRBJ1-6,-,-,TRBV19,CASSIPSGRGRNSPLHF,TGTGCCAGTAGTATCCCCTCGGGGAGGGGCCGTAATTCACCCCTCCACTTT
TRBJ2-5,-,-,TRBV20-1,CSASYGAQETQYF,TGCAGTGCTAGTTACGGGGCCCAAGAGACCCAGTACTTC
TRBJ2-1,-,TRBD2,TRBV10-3,CAISEPREGPAYNEQFF,TGTGCCATCAGTGAGCCGAGGGAGGGACCAGCCTACAATGAGCAGTTCTTC
TRBJ2-1,-,-,TRBV4-3,CASSQDLSGYNEQFF,TGCGCCAGCAGCCAAGATCTCAGTGGGTACAATGAGCAGTTCTTC
TRBJ1-1,-,TRBD1,TRBV18,CASSPDRVGGLAEAFF,TGTGCCAGCTCACCGGACAGGGTCGGGGGCTTGGCTGAAGCTTTCTTT
TRBJ2-5,-,-,TRBV9,CASSEGASAETQYF,TGTGCCAGCAGCGAGGGGGCTAGCGCAGAGACCCAGTACTTC
TRBJ2-2,-,-,TRBV27,CASRPGSNTGELFF,TGTGCCAGCAGACCGGGATCGAACACCGGGGAGCTGTTTTTT
TRBJ1-2,-,-,TRBV9,CASSVGMPGIYGYTF,TGTGCCAGCAGCGTGGGAATGCCAGGTATCTATGGCTACACCTTC
TRBJ2-7,-,-,TRBV20-1,CSARVSWQQYF,TGCAGTGCTAGAGTCTCCTGGCAGCAGTACTTC
TRBJ1-1,-,-,TRBV18,CASTQDVGDTEAFF,TGTGCCAGCACGCAGGACGTAGGGGATACTGAAGCTTTCTTT
TRBJ2-2,-,-,TRBV3-1/TRBV3-2,CASSPYRVAGTGELFF,TGTGCCAGCAGCCCTTACAGGGTCGCGGGCACCGGGGAGCTGTTTTTT
TRBJ1-5,-,-,TRBV6-5,CASSYSVGEHQPQHF,TGTGCCAGCAGTTACTCGGTAGGGGAACATCAGCCCCAGCATTTT
TRBJ2-5,-,-,TRBV21-1,CASRPVMVETQYF,TGTGCCAGCAGACCCGTCATGGTGGAGACCCAGTACTTC
TRBJ2-1,-,-,TRBV5-4,CASSLGADMNEQFF,TGTGCCAGCAGCTTGGGGGCAGATATGAATGAGCAGTTCTTC